These 31 T cell receptor beta chains were sequenced from one sample in a study of shared clonotypes between healthy human individuals (dated by TCRdb to 2020 to 2022). The library came from the immunoSEQ multiplex PCR assay. TCRdb retrieved this table from immuneACCESS and kept in-frame rearrangements only. Not all clones are present; in checked studies, unresolved V genes account for under half, and no reason is known for the remainder. Here the sample has about 2.4 million clones; approximately 94% occur a single time. The top ten constitute more than 0.35% of the sample. Sample: naive CD4+ T cells from PBMCs. Read against the paper, the sample's cell subset or site label means: CD45RA+ positively selected. The receptor set was obtained from a man between 18 and 29 years old in good health. Some clones in this sample may be carry-over from other donors' samples.

The V gene is TRBV9, the J gene TRBJ2-1, with 7 bases lining up with TRBD1. The V gene's germline CDR1 is SGDLS and CDR2 YYNGEE. Unmatched junction bases numbered 6, after V lost 6 bases and J lost 0 bases. The CDR3 is 15 residues long. CDR3 DNA: TGTGCCAGCACCCCAGGGGGAACCTCCTACAATGAGCAGTTCTTC. It codes for CASTPGGTSYNEQFF.

The chain carries TRBV2 and TRBJ1-5, with 8 bases fitting TRBD1. The CDR3 runs 17 residues. Germline CDR1 SNHLY, CDR2 FYNNEI. The V and J ends lost 1 base and 3 bases, in that order; junction bases with no gene match: 8. The CDR3 nucleotides read TGTGCCAGCAGTGAAGGTGAGACAGGGGTGAACAATCAGCCCCAGCATTTT. Its translation is CASSEGETGVNNQPQHF.

In this sample, this clone turned up once. The chain combines TRBV7-6 with TRBJ2-7; no clear D. Trimming pared 5 bases from V and 3 bases from J, leaving 14 bases between. The germline gives CDR1 SGHVS, CDR2 FNYEAQ. The CDR3 runs 14 residues. In DNA form, the CDR3 reads TGTGCCAGCAGCGCCTGGACGGGCCACTACGAGCAGTACTTC. It specifies CASSAWTGHYEQYF. The full variable domain, completed using reference TRBV7-6 and TRBJ2-7, is GAGVSQSPRYKVTKRGQDVALRCDPISGHVSLYWYRQALGQGPEFLTYFNYEAQQDKSGLPNDRFSAERPEGSISTLTIQRTEQRDSAMYRCASSAWTGHYEQYFGPGTRLTVT.

The chain couples TRBV6-1 to TRBJ2-5; the D gene is possibly TRBD1 (5 bases). Germline assignment: CDR1 MNHNS and CDR2 SASEGT. This CDR3 region has 15 residues. The ends were cut back, 5 bases at V and 2 bases at J, with 15 bases in the middle. As DNA, the CDR3 is TGTGCCAGCAGTACCCGACCTCGACAGCAAGAGACCCAGTACTTC. Protein sequence: CASSTRPRQQETQYF.

This clone has a handful of counts. The chain employs TRBV7-9 and TRBJ1-1; 12 bases are a match to TRBD1. Germline trimming cut 1 base from V and 4 bases from J; bases unmatched to any gene: 10. Germline CDR1 SEHNR, CDR2 FQNEAQ (reference sequence). This CDR3 comprises 18 residues. This CDR3 reads CASSLVPRDRGPGTEAFF. The CDR3 DNA reads TGTGCCAGCAGCTTAGTGCCCCGGGACAGGGGGCCAGGCACTGAAGCTTTCTTT.

The chain recombines TRBV4-1 with TRBJ2-7, with TRBD1 matching 9 bases. The CDR3 runs to 14 residues. From germline, CDR1 is MGHRA and CDR2 YSYEKL. V shed 7 bases and J 6 bases; nucleotides not matched to a gene: 10. Here the CDR3 reads CASNLDRGRREQYF. In DNA, the CDR3 is TGCGCCAGCAACCTCGACAGGGGGAGACGCGAGCAGTACTTC.

The CDR3 sequence is CASSFRAGAYGYTF. CDR3 in DNA: TGTGCCAGCAGTTTTCGGGCGGGGGCGTACGGCTACACCTTC. This chain uses TRBV28 with TRBJ1-2, with D perhaps TRBD1 (6 bases). This CDR3 is 14 amino acids long. Germline V gene lookup returns CDR1 MDHEN and CDR2 SYDVKM. Trimming left V 3 bases short and J 8 bases short, with 16 bases between.

The rearrangement joins TRBV11-2 to TRBJ1-5, with D perhaps matching TRBD1 (6 bases). V was clipped by 4 bases and J by 7 bases, with 14 bases between them. The germline CDR1 and CDR2 sequences are SGHAT and FQNNGV. The CDR3 consists of 14 residues. Here the CDR3 DNA reads TGTGCCAGCAGCTACTCAGGGGAAGTGCAGCCCCAGCATTTT. Its translation is CASSYSGEVQPQHF.

The rearrangement joins TRBV25-1 to TRBJ1-1; 9 nucleotides match TRBD1. Germline loops: CDR1 MGHDK, CDR2 SYGVNS. This CDR3 is built from 15 residues. V lost 3 bases, J lost 5 bases, and 7 bases stayed unmatched. Written as DNA, the CDR3 is TGTGCCAGCAGTGATAACAGGGGGCTTGGAACTGAAGCTTTCTTT. This codes for CASSDNRGLGTEAFF. The entire variable domain, with the rest obtained from reference TRBV25-1 and TRBJ1-1, is as follows: EADIYQTPRYLVIGTGKKITLECSQTMGHDKMYWYQQDPGMELHLIHYSYGVNSTEKGDLSSESTVSRIRTEHFPLTLESARPSHTSQYLCASSDNRGLGTEAFFGQGTRLTVV.

Of note for this clone: Other DNA sequences in this sample translate to the same CDR3. The V gene is TRBV19, the J gene TRBJ1-1; D may be TRBD1 (5 bases). The germline V gene has CDR1 LNHDA and CDR2 SQIVND (reference sequence). The V gene lost 0 bases and the J gene lost 5 bases, with 10 bases spanning the gap. This CDR3 region has 14 residues. The CDR3 bases are TGTGCCAGTAGTATAGATCGTGGGGGGACTGAAGCTTTCTTT. Residues: CASSIDRGGTEAFF.

The chain combines TRBV30 with TRBJ1-2, with no clear D. Trimming took 5 bases from V and 8 from J, leaving 12 bases between them. Per germline, CDR1 GTSNPN and CDR2 SVGIG (reference sequence). The CDR3 covers 11 residues. The CDR3 loop reads CAWSGLRGYTF. In DNA, the CDR3 is TGTGCCTGGTCCGGGCTACGGGGCTACACCTTC. The complete variable domain, with remaining parts taken from reference TRBV30 and TRBJ1-2, reads SQTIHQWPATLVQPVGSPLSLECTVEGTSNPNLYWYRQAAGRGLQLLFYSVGIGQISSEVPQNLSASRPQDRQFILSSKKLLLSDSGFYLCAWSGLRGYTFGSGTRLTVV.

The CDR3 protein is CASSPDPGTGVGGYTF. CDR3 DNA: TGCGCCAGCAGCCCCGATCCCGGGACAGGGGTTGGTGGCTACACCTTC. The chain has TRBV5-1 and TRBJ1-2; TRBD1 matches 10 bases. Germline V gene lookup returns CDR1 SGHRS and CDR2 YFSETQ. This CDR3 spans 16 amino acids. The V and J ends lost 4 bases and 7 bases, in that order; junction bases with no gene match: 13.

The CDR3 DNA is TGCGCCAGCAGCTTGGGTCCAATTAGCACAGATACGCAGTATTTT. Translated: CASSLGPISTDTQYF. The chain carries TRBV5-1 and TRBJ2-3; unclear D gene. This CDR3 contains 15 residues. Germline V CDR1 and CDR2: SGHRS, YFSETQ. V was trimmed by 0 bases and J by 0 bases, leaving 8 bases between them. The full variable domain, rest sourced from reference TRBV5-1 and TRBJ2-3, is KAGVTQTPRYLIKTRGQQVTLSCSPISGHRSVSWYQQTPGQGLQFLFEYFSETQRNKGNFPGRFSGRQFSNSRSEMNVSTLELGDSALYLCASSLGPISTDTQYFGPGTRLTVL.

The V call is TRBV5-1, the J call TRBJ2-1; the D gene is possibly TRBD2 (6 bases). Germline-derived CDR1 and CDR2 are SGHRS and YFSETQ. The V gene lost 0 bases and the J gene lost 7 bases, with 11 bases spanning the gap. This CDR3 comprises 14 residues. For the CDR3, the DNA is TGCGCCAGCAGCTTGGATGGGAGGCAAAATGAGCAGTTCTTC. Its translation is CASSLDGRQNEQFF.

The chain has TRBV9 and TRBJ2-7; 10 nucleotides agree with TRBD1. V lost 3 bases, J lost 2 bases, and 5 bases stayed unmatched. CDR3 length: 15 residues. Germline V CDR1 and CDR2: SGDLS, YYNGEE. The CDR3 protein is CASSERTGGPYEQYF. The CDR3 nucleotides are TGTGCCAGCAGCGAGAGGACAGGGGGTCCCTACGAGCAGTACTTC.

This sequence joins TRBV10-3 and TRBJ2-5, with no clear D. Germline V CDR1 and CDR2: ENHRY, SYGVKD. V lost 4 bases to trimming and J lost 5 bases, with 11 bases between them. This CDR3 region has 13 residues. The CDR3 is CAISVQLIETQYF. The CDR3 DNA sequence: TGTGCCATCAGTGTTCAGTTAATCGAGACCCAGTACTTC.

The genes are TRBV7-3 and TRBJ2-4; D gene unclear. Germline loops: CDR1 SGHTA, CDR2 FQGTGA. The CDR3 contains 13 residues. V was trimmed by 3 bases and J by 8 bases, leaving 11 bases between them. CDR3 bases: TGTGCCAGCAGCTTGAGGCGTGGGGACATTCAGTACTTC. Translated: CASSLRRGDIQYF.

This chain joins TRBV10-2 and TRBJ2-1, with D possibly TRBD2 on 6 matching bases. Trimming shortened V by 3 bases and J by 9 bases, and 15 bases separated the two germline ends. The germline CDR1 and CDR2 sequences are WSHSY and SAAADI. The CDR3 has 14 residues. The CDR3 sequence: CASSEVSGSGEQFF. The CDR3 DNA reads TGCGCCAGCAGTGAAGTTAGCGGTAGTGGTGAGCAGTTCTTC.

The chain couples TRBV6-5 to TRBJ2-7; D is ambiguous. Trimming removed 6 bases at V and 7 bases at J, with 10 bases between. The germline V gene has CDR1 MNHEY and CDR2 SVGAGI. The CDR3 totals 11 residues. The CDR3 sequence: CASRNFGEQYF. The CDR3 nucleotides are TGTGCCAGCAGGAACTTTGGAGAGCAGTACTTC.

The rearrangement links TRBV6-6 to TRBJ1-2; TRBD1 agrees at 7 bases. CDR3 length: 11 residues. Germline V CDR1 and CDR2: MNHNY, SVGAGI (reference sequence). Trimming cost V 9 bases and J 8 bases; bases outside gene matches: 6. Here the CDR3 reads CASQDRSGYTF. CDR3 nucleotide sequence: TGTGCCAGTCAGGACAGGAGCGGCTACACCTTC.

This clone showed up just a few times. CDR3 bases: TGTGCCAGCAGCTCCCCAGGGGGGAGGAACACTGAAGCTTTCTTT. Protein sequence: CASSSPGGRNTEAFF. The chain carries TRBV7-9 and TRBJ1-1; the match to TRBD1 covers 7 bases. This CDR3 has 15 residues. CDR1 SEHNR and CDR2 FQNEAQ come from the germline V gene (reference sequence). V was pared by 4 bases and J by 1 base, with 6 bases of the junction left unmatched.

The CDR3 DNA follows: TGTGCCAGCAGCTTAGTCGGGACCGCTTCCTACGAGCAGTACTTC. Encoded protein: CASSLVGTASYEQYF. This sequence joins TRBV11-2 and TRBJ2-5, with D possibly being TRBD1 or TRBD2 (5 bases each). The assigned J gene may be wrong: the sequence end matches TRBJ2-7 better. CDR1 is SGHAT and CDR2 is FQNNGV in the germline V gene. The CDR3 loop spans 15 amino acids.

On this clone: This sample also contains other DNA sequences that code for the same CDR3. The chain links TRBV30 to TRBJ1-1; D is uncertain. CDR1 GTSNPN and CDR2 SVGIG come from the germline V gene (reference sequence). V dropped 4 bases and J dropped 1 base, with 4 bases sitting between them. The CDR3 totals 11 residues. The CDR3 reads CAWNRNTEAFF. CDR3 nucleotide sequence: TGTGCCTGGAATCGGAACACTGAAGCTTTCTTT.

The J gene is TRBJ2-1, the V gene TRBV4-2; D gene ambiguous. Germline values: CDR1 LGHNA, CDR2 YNFKEQ. The germline V and J ends were trimmed by 0 bases and 0 bases, with 12 bases remaining between them. CDR3 length: 17 residues. The CDR3 nucleotides are TGTGCCAGCAGCCAAGATCTCACCGGCAGCTCCTACAATGAGCAGTTCTTC. It codes for CASSQDLTGSSYNEQFF.

CDR3 DNA sequence: TGTGCCAGCAGCTTACCAGCGGGAGGATCGGAGACCCAGTACTTC. Protein product: CASSLPAGGSETQYF. The genes are TRBV7-9 and TRBJ2-5; TRBD2 matches 9 bases. CDR3 size: 15 residues. Losses at the gene ends were 2 bases for V and 5 bases for J; bases not matched to a gene: 6. The germline gives CDR1 SEHNR, CDR2 FQNEAQ (reference sequence). The full variable domain, its missing parts supplied by reference TRBV7-9 and TRBJ2-5, is DTGVSQNPRHKITKRGQNVTFRCDPISEHNRLYWYRQTLGQGPEFLTYFQNEAQLEKSRLLSDRFSAERPKGSFSTLEIQRTEQGDSAMYLCASSLPAGGSETQYFGPGTRLLVL.

This clone was found once. CDR3 region: CAIRGDRNTEAFF. CDR3 bases: TGTGCCATCAGGGGGGACAGGAACACTGAAGCTTTCTTT. The chain is built from TRBV10-3 and TRBJ1-1; 7 bases align to TRBD1. CDR3 length: 13 amino acids. The trim removed 6 bases at V and 1 base at J, leaving 2 bases unmatched. Germline assignment: CDR1 ENHRY and CDR2 SYGVKD.

The J gene is TRBJ1-2, the V gene TRBV5-1; TRBD1 matches at 8 bases. CDR1 is SGHRS and CDR2 is YFSETQ in the germline V gene. Trimming removed 4 bases from V and 7 bases from J; junction bases left unmatched: 6. This CDR3 is 13 amino acids long. The CDR3 spells CASSAGQGSGYTF. For the CDR3, the DNA is TGCGCCAGCAGCGCCGGACAGGGCTCTGGCTACACCTTC.

This chain connects TRBV11-2 to TRBJ1-3, with a weak D call TRBD1 (5 bases). V lost 4 bases, J lost 4 bases, and 11 bases lay in between. CDR1 and CDR2 (germline): SGHAT, FQNNGV. CDR3 size: 14 residues. CDR3 loop: CASSWGPQGNTIYF. CDR3 coding DNA: TGTGCCAGCAGCTGGGGACCCCAGGGAAACACCATATATTTT. The full variable domain, its missing parts supplied by reference TRBV11-2 and TRBJ1-3, is EAGVAQSPRYKIIEKRQSVAFWCNPISGHATLYWYQQILGQGPKLLIQFQNNGVVDDSQLPKDRFSAERLKGVDSTLKIQPAKLEDSAVYLCASSWGPQGNTIYFGEGSWLTVV.

This clone was observed once. The rearrangement links TRBV19 to TRBJ1-5, with 7 bases aligning to TRBD1. Germline V gene sequence: CDR1 LNHDA, CDR2 SQIVND (reference sequence). This CDR3 is built from 15 residues. The trim removed 7 bases at V and 0 bases at J, leaving 6 bases unmatched. CDR3 bases: TGTGCCAGTATCCCAGGGGGGGATAGCAATCAGCCCCAGCATTTT. Translating gives CASIPGGDSNQPQHF.

The J gene is TRBJ2-7, the V gene TRBV27, with a possible D match to TRBD2 (5 bases). The CDR3 sequence is 14 residues long. The germline V gene has CDR1 MNHEY and CDR2 SMNVEV (reference sequence). Trimming took 6 bases from V and 2 from J, leaving 14 bases between them. CDR3 in DNA: TGTGCCAGCAGCCCCCGCGGGCGAACCTACGAGCAGTACTTC. Translated: CASSPRGRTYEQYF.

The chain links TRBV29-1 to TRBJ2-5; D gene ambiguous. This CDR3 is built from 10 residues. V gave up 5 bases and J gave up 2 bases, with 3 bases separating them. Germline CDR1 SQVTM, CDR2 ANQGSEA. For the CDR3, the DNA is TGCAGCGTTTGGCAAGAGACCCAGTACTTC. Amino acids: CSVWQETQYF.